This record covers a single TCR beta chain. This table comes from immunoSEQ multiplex PCR, and its TCRdb copy is limited to in-frame clones, with some not included. Here the sample spans more than 150,000 clones, under 85% being singletons. This entry comes from a study of blood T cell repertoires in COVID-19. Looking at the study overall: The United States, Italy and Spain provided the acute and convalescent COVID-19 samples. T cells, B-cell-depleted T cells, or PBMCs supplied cDNA or gDNA.

The CDR3 is 18 amino acids. The V segment lost 5 bases and the J segment 2 bases; nucleotides outside the gene matches: 18. Germline lookup yields CDR1 MNHNY and CDR2 SVGAGI (reference sequence). The source of this sequence is a woman aged 35 to 49 with acute or convalescent COVID-19. The chain links TRBV6-6 to TRBJ2-7; TRBD2 agrees at 7 bases. The sequenced material came from peripheral blood. The CDR3 DNA follows: TGTGCCAGCAGTCGAACTGGGACTAATACCGACTACCCCTACGAGCAGTACTTC. It encodes CASSRTGTNTDYPYEQYF.